These 10 T cell receptor beta chains came from one sample sequenced in a study of radiation and T cells in renal cell carcinoma. Here immunoSEQ multiplex PCR was the method, and the copy in TCRdb shows in-frame clones only, minus some. The sample carries over 10,000 clones, about 65% recorded once. Stated treatment: treatment-naive control, cytoreductive nephrectomy. Material: tumor tissue, obtained from a patient whose treatment was nephrectomy without radiotherapy. The source is a woman older than 75 with renal cell carcinoma.

J is TRBJ2-4 and V is TRBV5-1; the match to TRBD1 covers 8 bases. Germline V gives CDR1 SGHRS, CDR2 YFSETQ. Trimming removed 4 bases from V and 5 bases from J; junction bases left unmatched: 8. The CDR3 runs 15 residues. The CDR3 DNA is TGCGCCAGCAGCCAAGGACAGGGTCACCAAAACATTCAGTACTTC. Translation: CASSQGQGHQNIQYF.

The chain recombines TRBV6-1 with TRBJ1-2; no definite D call. The CDR3 covers 14 residues. Looked up from germline, CDR1 is MNHNS and CDR2 is SASEGT. Trimming pared 6 bases from V and 7 bases from J, leaving 18 bases between. For the CDR3, the DNA is TGTGCCAGCAGGATTGAGGTGCTGGTGGGTGGCTACACCTTC. It yields the protein CASRIEVLVGGYTF.

This chain links TRBV7-3 with TRBJ2-5, with D possibly matching TRBD2 (6 bases). Germline CDR1 reads SGHTA; CDR2 reads FQGTGA. This CDR3 has 15 amino acids. The V and J ends lost 6 bases and 1 base respectively, with 15 bases between them. For the CDR3, the DNA is TGTGCCAGCAGTAATGGGGGGTTTTCCCAAGAGACCCAGTACTTC. This gives the protein CASSNGGFSQETQYF.

This chain links TRBV7-2 with TRBJ2-7, with unresolved D. This CDR3 spans 14 amino acids. V was clipped by 1 base and J by 1 base, with 8 bases between them. CDR1 is SGHTA, CDR2 FQGNSA, per germline. The CDR3 nucleotides are TGTGCCAGCAGCTTAGAGTCCCGATCCTACGAGCAGTACTTC. The encoded protein is CASSLESRSYEQYF.

This clone occurred a few times. The J gene is TRBJ1-6, the V gene TRBV7-8; 7 positions agree with TRBD1. The germline V gene encodes CDR1 SGHVS and CDR2 FQNEAQ. J was trimmed by 7 bases and V by 6 bases; bases with no gene match: 6. The CDR3 runs 14 residues. CDR3 in DNA: TGTGCCAGCAGACCCGGGACAGAGAATTCACCCCTCCACTTT. Amino acid sequence: CASRPGTENSPLHF.

The chain recombines TRBV10-3 with TRBJ1-5; D remains unclear. Germline V gene sequence: CDR1 ENHRY, CDR2 SYGVKD. The V and J ends lost 0 bases and 4 bases respectively, with 4 bases between them. The CDR3 is made up of 13 amino acids. CDR3 residues: CAISESRNQPQHF. CDR3 DNA sequence: TGTGCCATCAGTGAGTCCAGGAATCAGCCCCAGCATTTT.

CDR3 bases: TGCGCCAGCACGTCCGGGGACGGGGCCAACGTCCTGACTTTC. Translating it yields CASTSGDGANVLTF. V and J are TRBV5-1 and TRBJ2-6; tentatively, D is TRBD1 or TRBD2 (5 bases each). This CDR3 has 14 amino acids. CDR1 and CDR2 from the germline V gene are SGHRS and YFSETQ. V lost 6 bases to trimming and J lost 4 bases, with 11 bases between them. The full variable domain, its missing parts supplied by reference TRBV5-1 and TRBJ2-6, is KAGVTQTPRYLIKTRGQQVTLSCSPISGHRSVSWYQQTPGQGLQFLFEYFSETQRNKGNFPGRFSGRQFSNSRSEMNVSTLELGDSALYLCASTSGDGANVLTFGAGSRLTVL.

In this sample, this clone turned up once. The CDR3 here is CASSVSYSGANVLTF. DNA of the CDR3: TGTGCCAGCAGCGTGAGCTACTCTGGGGCCAACGTCCTGACTTTC. This chain connects TRBV9 to TRBJ2-6; D is unclear. Trimming removed 2 bases at V and 0 bases at J, with 6 bases between. The germline gives CDR1 SGDLS, CDR2 YYNGEE. The CDR3 is made up of 15 amino acids.

V is TRBV19 and J is TRBJ1-5, with D tentatively TRBD1 (5 bases). V lost 5 bases and J 2 bases, leaving 16 bases between the germline ends. The V gene's germline CDR1 is LNHDA and CDR2 SQIVND (reference sequence). The CDR3 spans 16 residues. CDR3 in DNA: TGTGCCAGTAGTGCTCAGGGAGTGGGGGGCAATCAGCCCCAGCATTTT. Protein: CASSAQGVGGNQPQHF.

The genes are TRBV28 and TRBJ1-2; D call uncertain. Germline assignment: CDR1 MDHEN and CDR2 SYDVKM. Trimming removed 4 bases from V and 4 bases from J, with 16 bases in between. The CDR3 extends over 15 amino acids. The DNA for the CDR3 is TGTGCCAGCAGTTCCCGGGCCCCGAGTAGCTATGGCTACACCTTC. This codes for CASSSRAPSSYGYTF.